This T cell receptor beta chain was recorded in a study of T cells in Graves' hyperthyroidism and ophthalmopathy. The investigators amplified TCR beta CDR3 regions from RNA transcripts. During a first-round RT-PCR of the TCR CDR3, the HTBI primer set was used. In TCRdb, the multiplex PCR reads were re-called with MiXCR into one record per CDR3 protein. The sample records over 500,000 distinct CDR3 sequences, 40% to 50% being singletons. Trimming stripped 8 bases from V and 5 bases from J, with 24 bases between. The CDR3 sequence is 16 residues long. This TCR came from an adult woman with Graves' disease, either hyperthyroidism or ophthalmopathy (not recorded which). The gene calls are TRBV12-3 or TRBV12-4 and TRBJ2-5; either TRBD1 or TRBD2 may fit D (5 bases each). Sequencing was carried out using peripheral blood or thyroid tissue (not recorded which). CDR3 in amino acids: CASASSGTEGWETQYF. The CDR3 DNA follows: TGTGCCAGCGCTTCATCCGGGACGGAAGGCTGGGAGACCCAGTACTTC.